The 27 T cell receptor beta chains presented below share a single source sample, sequenced in a study of identical twins. TCRdb passed the 5' RACE reads through MiXCR, listing each CDR3 protein once. Of nearly 900,000 distinct CDR3 sequences listed, about 12% are singletons. This sample was shared with a second study, whose subject was yellow fever vaccine responses in identical twins.

The sequenced sample was PBMCs. Receptors originate from a woman under 30 in good health.

The rearrangement joins TRBV5-1 to TRBJ2-1; 9 positions agree with TRBD1. The germline V gene encodes CDR1 SGHRS and CDR2 YFSETQ. This CDR3 contains 14 residues. Germline trimming cut 5 bases from V and 8 bases from J; bases unmatched to any gene: 8. CDR3 nucleotides: TGCGCCAGCAGAGGGGACAGGGTGTTCTATGAGCAGTTCTTC. Its protein product is CASRGDRVFYEQFF.

For this clonotype: Its ends do not fully match the called genes, so a read error is possible. The V and J genes are TRBV6-1 and TRBJ2-3; 11 positions agree with TRBD1. Looked up from germline, CDR1 is MNHNS and CDR2 is SASEGT. The CDR3 length is 15 residues. The CDR3 sequence: CASSEGTGGGNTQYF. The CDR3 DNA sequence: TGTGCCAGCAGCGAAGGGACAGGGGGAGGGAATACGCAGTATTTT.

The chain carries TRBV19 and TRBJ2-5; 8 bases match TRBD1. CDR3 length: 14 amino acids. The J segment lost 1 base and the V segment lost 6 bases, leaving 4 bases of the junction unmatched. Germline values: CDR1 LNHDA, CDR2 SQIVND (reference sequence). CDR3 coding DNA: TGTGCCAGTAGCCCCCAGGGGGCCCAAGAGACCCAGTACTTC. Its protein product is CASSPQGAQETQYF.

J is TRBJ2-2 and V is TRBV2, with 7 bases fitting TRBD2. The CDR3 extends over 15 amino acids. The V gene end was trimmed by 8 bases and the J gene end by 5 bases; junction bases not matched to a gene: 11. Looked up from germline, CDR1 is SNHLY and CDR2 is FYNNEI. The DNA for the CDR3 is TGTGCCAGCTCTTGGGGAAGGGGAGGGACCGGGGAGCTGTTTTTT. This gives the protein CASSWGRGGTGELFF.

The chain is built from TRBV12-3 or TRBV12-4 and TRBJ1-6; D unresolved. This CDR3 has 15 residues. V lost 3 bases and J 7 bases, leaving 13 bases between the germline ends. The CDR3 loop is CASSFGTPGNSPLHF. CDR3 sequence (DNA): TGTGCCAGCAGTTTCGGTACACCTGGGAATTCACCCCTCCACTTT.

The chain carries TRBV11-2 and TRBJ2-5; D is perhaps TRBD1 or TRBD2 (6 bases each). The CDR3 is made up of 15 amino acids. Germline CDR1 and CDR2: SGHAT and FQNNGV. The V end was cut by 5 bases, the J end by 5 bases, with 18 bases between. The CDR3 loop reads CASSGIRGRLETQYF. The CDR3 DNA follows: TGTGCCAGCAGCGGTATCCGGGGGCGCTTGGAGACCCAGTACTTC.

J is TRBJ2-1 and V is TRBV4-1; perhaps TRBD2 as D (6 bases). V was cut by 0 bases and J by 5 bases, with 17 bases left in between. Germline values: CDR1 MGHRA, CDR2 YSYEKL. This CDR3 region has 17 residues. The CDR3 DNA reads TGCGCCAGCAGCCAAGAACCGACTAGTCAGTCCCACAATGAGCAGTTCTTC. Translation gives CASSQEPTSQSHNEQFF.

V gene TRBV12-3 or TRBV12-4 combines with J gene TRBJ2-6; tentatively, D is TRBD1 (6 bases). The V end lost 6 bases, the J end lost 2 bases, and 11 bases lay between the germline ends. The CDR3 consists of 15 residues. The CDR3 is CASSNRDPGANVLTF. The CDR3, as DNA: TGTGCCAGCAGCAACAGGGATCCTGGGGCCAACGTCCTGACTTTC.

This clonotype has just a few counts. CDR3 nucleotides: TGTGCCAGCAGTTACTCCGGGACAGGGGGAATGAACACTGAAGCTTTCTTT. Translating gives CASSYSGTGGMNTEAFF. The chain recombines TRBV6-5 with TRBJ1-1, with 11 bases fitting TRBD1. The trim removed 0 bases at V and 0 bases at J, leaving 3 bases unmatched. This CDR3 comprises 17 residues. CDR1 is MNHEY, CDR2 SVGAGI, per germline.

The sample holds a few counts of this clonotype. The chain carries TRBV20-1 and TRBJ2-1; TRBD1 or TRBD2 may be the D gene (6 bases each). Germline CDR1 DFQATT, CDR2 SNEGSKA (reference sequence). The CDR3 contains 17 residues. Trimming left V 7 bases short and J 0 bases short, with 22 bases between. In nucleotides, the CDR3 is TGCAGTGGTACAGGGCGTCGGGACTCGATCTCCTACAATGAGCAGTTCTTC. Protein product: CSGTGRRDSISYNEQFF.

This clonotype showed up just a few times. The chain uses TRBV20-1 and TRBJ1-2; D possibly corresponds to TRBD1 (6 bases). Trimming left V 0 bases short and J 4 bases short, with 9 bases between. This CDR3 has 13 amino acids. CDR1 DFQATT and CDR2 SNEGSKA come from the germline V gene (reference sequence). The CDR3 sequence: CSARDQTGYGYTF. For the CDR3, the DNA is TGCAGTGCTAGAGATCAGACAGGCTATGGCTACACCTTC.

Comment on this clonotype: At one end the junction does not follow the germline gene, possibly because of a read error. This sequence joins TRBV5-5 and TRBJ2-7; 9 bases match TRBD1. Looked up from germline, CDR1 is SGHKS and CDR2 is YYEKEE (reference sequence). The CDR3 is 15 residues long. The DNA of the CDR3 is TGTGCCAGCACTATTACAGGGGGCCCATACTACAAGCAGTACTTC. Translation: CASTITGGPYYKQYF.

This chain uses TRBV4-1 with TRBJ1-1; 9 bases agree with TRBD1. Looked up from germline, CDR1 is MGHRA and CDR2 is YSYEKL. The trim removed 3 bases at V and 0 bases at J, leaving 5 bases unmatched. This CDR3 region has 16 residues. Written as DNA, the CDR3 is TGCGCCAGCAGCCACCCCCGGGACAGGGTGAACACTGAAGCTTTCTTT. Residues: CASSHPRDRVNTEAFF.

This clonotype was observed a few times. This chain links TRBV2 with TRBJ1-2, with 9 bases fitting TRBD1. Germline V gives CDR1 SNHLY, CDR2 FYNNEI. The CDR3 runs 15 residues. Losses at the gene ends were 4 bases for V and 5 bases for J; bases not matched to a gene: 8. The CDR3 DNA reads as TGTGCCAGCAGTGGTACACAGGGGGCGGGGTATGGCTACACCTTC. Amino acids: CASSGTQGAGYGYTF.

In this sample, this clonotype turned up many times. The chain joins TRBV20-1 to TRBJ2-4; TRBD1 agrees at 9 bases. Germline trimming cut 3 bases from V and 4 bases from J; bases unmatched to any gene: 7. Germline CDR1 reads DFQATT; CDR2 reads SNEGSKA (reference sequence). This CDR3 has 15 amino acids. DNA of the CDR3: TGCAGTGCTAGCCCATCCGGGACAGGGAAAAACATTCAGTACTTC. This translates into CSASPSGTGKNIQYF.

This clonotype came up a few times. The DNA for the CDR3 is TGCGCCAGCAGCTTGGAGTGGCCCGCCTATGGCTACACCTTC. Encoded protein: CASSLEWPAYGYTF. This chain connects TRBV5-1 to TRBJ1-2, with D hard to call. Trimming stripped 0 bases from V and 4 bases from J, with 10 bases between. The CDR3 runs to 14 residues. The germline V gene has CDR1 SGHRS and CDR2 YFSETQ.

This clonotype was seen a handful of times. The CDR3 loop reads CASSPGANHYEQYF. In DNA form, the CDR3 reads TGTGCCAGCAGTCCTGGGGCGAATCACTACGAGCAGTACTTC. The chain uses TRBV12-3 or TRBV12-4 and TRBJ2-7; D may be TRBD1 (5 bases). The CDR3 runs to 14 residues. With 5 bases removed from V and 3 bases from J, the gap between germline ends came to 14 bases.

Many counts were recorded for this clonotype. The rearrangement joins TRBV4-2 to TRBJ2-1; 9 nucleotides agree with TRBD2. The V and J ends lost 0 bases and 8 bases, in that order; junction bases with no gene match: 14. Germline V lookup: CDR1 LGHNA, CDR2 YNFKEQ. This CDR3 has 18 residues. CDR3 DNA sequence: TGTGCCAGCAGCCAAGATCACATAGGTGCGGGAGGGCCGGATGAGCAGTTCTTC. Encoded protein: CASSQDHIGAGGPDEQFF.

CDR3 loop: CSAQRGAEQYV. The CDR3 DNA reads as TGCAGCGCCCAACGGGGTGCCGAGCAGTACGTC. V and J are TRBV29-1 and TRBJ2-7, with a possible D match to TRBD2 (5 bases). CDR1 and CDR2 from the germline V gene are SQVTM and ANQGSEA. The CDR3 is 11 residues long. The V end lost 7 bases, the J end lost 6 bases, and 13 bases lay between the germline ends.

The rearrangement links TRBV6-1 to TRBJ2-4; weak D call: TRBD2 (7 bases). The V and J ends lost 7 bases and 0 bases respectively, with 25 bases between them. Per the germline V gene, CDR1 is MNHNS and CDR2 is SASEGT. This CDR3 is built from 19 residues. The CDR3 is CASTKDGGAQRIAKNIQYF. The DNA of the CDR3 is TGTGCCAGCACCAAAGATGGGGGGGCGCAACGAATAGCCAAAAACATTCAGTACTTC.

This chain links TRBV2 with TRBJ2-7, with D possibly matching TRBD2 (5 bases). Per germline, CDR1 SNHLY and CDR2 FYNNEI. The ends were cut back, 4 bases at V and 1 base at J, with 11 bases in the middle. The CDR3 extends over 14 amino acids. The CDR3 region is CASSATTSSYEQYV. The CDR3 nucleotides read TGTGCCAGCAGTGCGACCACTAGTTCCTACGAGCAGTACGTC.

The rearrangement links TRBV10-3 to TRBJ1-5, with D perhaps matching TRBD1 (6 bases). The ends were cut back, 3 bases at V and 0 bases at J, with 12 bases in the middle. This CDR3 region has 16 residues. Looked up from germline, CDR1 is ENHRY and CDR2 is SYGVKD. The CDR3 loop reads CAISDHGQPSNQPQHF. The DNA for the CDR3 is TGTGCCATCAGTGATCACGGACAGCCTAGCAATCAGCCCCAGCATTTT.

This clonotype was counted between two and nine times. The genes are TRBV5-6 and TRBJ2-1; possible D gene TRBD1, 5 bases. This CDR3 region has 14 residues. Trimming pared 1 base from V and 1 base from J, leaving 6 bases between. From germline, CDR1 is SGHDT and CDR2 YYEEEE. CDR3 nucleotide sequence: TGTGCCAGCAGCTTGTACAGGTCCTACAATGAGCAGTTCTTC. Amino acid sequence: CASSLYRSYNEQFF.

The rearrangement uses TRBV20-1 and TRBJ2-2; weak D call: TRBD2 (6 bases). The CDR3 loop spans 17 amino acids. V was pared by 3 bases and J by 1 base, with 18 bases between. Germline V CDR1 and CDR2: DFQATT, SNEGSKA (reference sequence). The CDR3 DNA sequence: TGCAGTGCTAGCCCCCCGGCAGGAGGGTTGAACACCGGGGAGCTGTTTTTT. Encoded protein: CSASPPAGGLNTGELFF.

This clonotype has a handful of counts. The V call is TRBV3-1, the J call TRBJ1-1; no clear D gene. V lost 2 bases and J 9 bases, leaving 13 bases between the germline ends. Germline V lookup: CDR1 LGHDT, CDR2 YNNKEL (reference sequence). The CDR3 spans 13 residues. The CDR3 reads CASSQNLAEKAFF. The CDR3, as DNA: TGTGCCAGCAGCCAAAATCTTGCTGAAAAAGCTTTCTTT.

This clonotype was observed a handful of times. CDR3 bases: TGCGCCAGCAGCCCCGGACTAGCGAGACTACAAGAGACCCAGTACTTC. Protein sequence: CASSPGLARLQETQYF. The rearrangement uses TRBV10-1 and TRBJ2-5; the match to TRBD2 covers 9 bases. The CDR3 length is 16 residues. Germline CDR1 is WNHNN and CDR2 is SYGVQD (reference sequence). Unmatched junction bases numbered 10, after V lost 6 bases and J lost 2 bases.

The chain uses TRBV29-1 and TRBJ2-1; TRBD2 aligns across 11 bases. CDR1 and CDR2 (germline): SQVTM, ANQGSEA. V was clipped by 6 bases and J by 8 bases; unmatched bases: 9. There are 14 residues in the CDR3. The CDR3 loop is CSVDLAGGPHEQFF. As DNA, the CDR3 is TGCAGCGTCGACCTAGCGGGGGGCCCGCATGAGCAGTTCTTC.